These T cell receptor beta chains were read from a single sample in a study of graft-versus-host responses after intestinal transplantation. Clones were read by immunoSEQ multiplex PCR, and TCRdb kept only the in-frame ones, dropping some. The sample has about 120,000 clones; 80% to 95% are singletons. The antigens these receptors bind are not known. The sequenced sample was unstimulated CD4+ T cells sorted from spleen or lymph node cells, obtained before intestinal transplant. The receptors here all came from a human donor who received an intestinal transplant. CDR3s leave out the opening cysteine and the closing phenylalanine or tryptophan. The order of the fields is clone size, D gene, V gene, CDR3 protein. D genes are given only for firm matches. Size values are once, few and many counts, or a class for expanded clones, and some rows have none.

-	-	TRBV7-7	ASSLLPGPATEQF
-	-	TRBV7-6	ASSQAGYYGYT
once	-	TRBV9	ASSVGEAGNTIY
-	TRBD1	TRBV11-2	ASSFGQVYRGAF
-	-	TRBV2	ASRVPGREAGGYT
-	TRBD1	TRBV11-2	ASRGAGTGYPEQY
-	-	TRBV2	ASNTFGQHQETQY
-	-	TRBV25-1	ASSPPPTAAQF
-	-	TRBV5-1	ASSTSLVGETQY
-	TRBD1	TRBV27	ASRQGNGETQY
-	-	TRBV6-5	ASSYSSGLGEKLF
-	-	TRBV30	AWSVYPGAPTDTQY
-	-	TRBV10-3	ASASWSSYEQY
-	-	TRBV11-3	ASSPRYTGELF
-	-	TRBV4-1	ASSQEQLLGNEQY
-	-	TRBV20-1	SARFDTEAF
-	TRBD1	TRBV29-1	SVDSGQGADTQY
-	-	TRBV28	ASSFRRRNTEAF
-	TRBD1	TRBV28	ASSTRQGGTDTQY
-	-	TRBV28	ASSLGRGYGYT
-	-	TRBV11-2	ASSLTNDFYEQY
-	-	TRBV30	AWTAWGGPPGQPQH